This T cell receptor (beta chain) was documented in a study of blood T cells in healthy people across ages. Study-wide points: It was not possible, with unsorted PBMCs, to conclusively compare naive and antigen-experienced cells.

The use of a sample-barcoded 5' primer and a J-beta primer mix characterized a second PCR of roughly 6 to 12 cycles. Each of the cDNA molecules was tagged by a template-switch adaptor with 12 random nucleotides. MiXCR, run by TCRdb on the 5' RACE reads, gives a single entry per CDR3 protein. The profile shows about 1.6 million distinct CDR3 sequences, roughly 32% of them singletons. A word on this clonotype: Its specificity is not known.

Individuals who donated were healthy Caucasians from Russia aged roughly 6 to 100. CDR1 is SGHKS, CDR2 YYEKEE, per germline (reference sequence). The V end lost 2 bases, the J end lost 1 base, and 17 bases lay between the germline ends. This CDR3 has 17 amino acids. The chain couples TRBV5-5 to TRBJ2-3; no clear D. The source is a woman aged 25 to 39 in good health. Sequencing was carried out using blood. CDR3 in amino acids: CASSFSSQSSGTDTQYF. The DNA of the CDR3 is TGTGCCAGCAGCTTTTCATCACAGAGCTCCGGCACAGATACGCAGTATTTT.